The 9 T cell receptor beta chains presented below share a single source sample, sequenced in a study of blood T cell repertoires in COVID-19. TCRdb's table, derived via immunoSEQ multiplex PCR, lists solely in-frame clones and lacks some. The sample contains 200,000 to 300,000 clones, 84% of which appear only once. Input material: peripheral blood. Receptors originate from a man aged 50 to 60 with acute or convalescent COVID-19.

This rearrangement joins TRBV6-4 to TRBJ2-5; 10 bases fit TRBD2. After removal of 4 bases from V and 2 bases from J, the junction contained 4 bases not matched to a gene. The V gene's germline CDR1 is MRHNA and CDR2 SNTAGT. The length of the CDR3 is 15 residues. CDR3 DNA sequence: TGTGCCAGCAGTGCCCTAGCGGGAGAGCAAGAGACCCAGTACTTC. It specifies CASSALAGEQETQYF.

This chain connects TRBV2 to TRBJ1-2; a weak D match, TRBD1 (5 bases). Between the trimmed V and J ends, which lost 5 bases and 8 bases, there was a span of 18 bases. The CDR3 runs to 14 residues. Per the germline V gene, CDR1 is SNHLY and CDR2 is FYNNEI. The CDR3 nucleotides are TGTGCCAGCAGTCCCGACAGTCACCGAAGCGGCTACACCTTC. This translates into CASSPDSHRSGYTF. The entire variable domain, with the rest obtained from reference TRBV2 and TRBJ1-2, is as follows: EPEVTQTPSHQVTQMGQEVILRCVPISNHLYFYWYRQILGQKVEFLVSFYNNEISEKSEIFDDQFSVERPDGSNFTLKIRSTKLEDSAMYFCASSPDSHRSGYTFGSGTRLTVV.

This chain's CDR3 is CASSKGDEQYF. The CDR3 DNA sequence: TGTGCCAGCAGCAAGGGCGACGAGCAGTACTTC. The V call is TRBV21-1, the J call TRBJ2-7; TRBD1, the table's D call, lacks a check against the DNA. TRBV21-1 is a pseudogene locus. The CDR3 extends over 11 amino acids.

Only a few counts were recorded for this clone. The J gene is TRBJ2-7, the V gene TRBV28; TRBD2 matches at 7 bases. The germline gives CDR1 MDHEN, CDR2 SYDVKM. V lost 3 bases to trimming and J lost 3 bases; unmatched junction nucleotides: 20. The length of the CDR3 is 19 residues. The CDR3, as DNA: TGTGCCAGCAGTTTTCTCCGACCTTGGGCGGGAGACCTAAACTACGAGCAGTACTTC. Translating gives CASSFLRPWAGDLNYEQYF.

The chain carries TRBV18 and TRBJ1-5, with a possible D match to TRBD1 (5 bases). The length of the CDR3 is 16 residues. Germline lookup yields CDR1 KGHSH and CDR2 LQKENI. V was shortened by 0 bases and J by 3 bases, with 12 bases between the two germline ends. CDR3 residues: CASSPPVRGPNQPQHF. In DNA form, the CDR3 reads TGTGCCAGCTCACCACCGGTAAGGGGTCCCAATCAGCCCCAGCATTTT.

V usage is TRBV5-1 and J usage is TRBJ1-4; 7 bases map to TRBD1. V lost 0 bases to trimming and J lost 5 bases; unmatched junction nucleotides: 7. CDR3 length: 16 amino acids. CDR1 is SGHRS, CDR2 YFSETQ, per germline. The CDR3 reads CASSLDRGQGNEKLFF. The CDR3 DNA follows: TGCGCCAGCAGCTTGGACAGGGGCCAGGGGAATGAAAAACTGTTTTTT.

This sequence joins TRBV6-5 and TRBJ2-5; D may be TRBD1 (6 bases). The CDR3 has 13 amino acids. Germline V CDR1 and CDR2: MNHEY, SVGAGI. V dropped 6 bases and J dropped 5 bases, with 13 bases sitting between them. Here the CDR3 reads CASSLTGRETQYF. The CDR3 DNA follows: TGTGCCAGCAGCTTGACAGGCAGGGAGACCCAGTACTTC.

CDR3 nucleotides: TGTGCCAGCAGCCTCCTAGTTGGAGGAGAGACCCAGTACTTC. As protein: CASSLLVGGETQYF. The rearrangement joins TRBV25-1 to TRBJ2-5; tentatively, D is TRBD2 (5 bases). The germline V gene has CDR1 MGHDK and CDR2 SYGVNS. V lost 6 bases and J 4 bases, leaving 15 bases between the germline ends. The CDR3 spans 14 residues. Full variable domain (rest looked up from reference TRBV25-1 and TRBJ2-5): EADIYQTPRYLVIGTGKKITLECSQTMGHDKMYWYQQDPGMELHLIHYSYGVNSTEKGDLSSESTVSRIRTEHFPLTLESARPSHTSQYLCASSLLVGGETQYFGPGTRLLVL.

This rearrangement joins TRBV19 to TRBJ2-2; the D gene is possibly TRBD2 (6 bases). Trimming removed 1 base from V and 6 bases from J, with 12 bases in between. The CDR3 is 15 amino acids. Germline CDR1 is LNHDA and CDR2 is SQIVND (reference sequence). CDR3 bases: TGTGCCAGTAGTATAGCCGAGACTAGATCCGGGGAGCTGTTTTTT. Amino acids: CASSIAETRSGELFF.